A selection of T cell receptor beta chains follows, all from one sample in a study of blood T cell repertoires in COVID-19. Only in-frame clones appear in the TCRdb table, and some are missing; sequencing was by immunoSEQ multiplex PCR. The sample carries 200,000 to 250,000 clones, 80% to 85% recorded once. Sequencing was carried out using peripheral blood. These receptors were taken from an older woman with COVID-19, enrolled during active disease. Both conserved end residues are trimmed from each CDR3. D genes are given only for firm matches. Size tells how often a clone was seen (once, few, many) or the class of an expanded clone, and some rows leave it out.

D gene | clone size | V gene | CDR3 protein
NA | once | TRBV19 | ASSIRLDWTSAETQY
NA | NA | TRBV28 | ASRGAGLGSPLH
NA | NA | TRBV6-5 | ASRALGPGELF
TRBD2 | once | TRBV24-1 | ATSDRASGNYEQY
NA | NA | TRBV5-5 | ASSLGRGTTGELF
NA | NA | TRBV7-9 | ASSPGATTYNEQF
NA | NA | TRBV24-1 | ATSESGVAKNIQY
NA | NA | TRBV7-9 | ASSLEVRDRAF
NA | NA | TRBV30 | AWRNPAGTEAF
NA | NA | TRBV7-7 | ASSLQIGGSYNEQF
TRBD1 | NA | TRBV2 | ASSGLKGAGGEETQY